This T cell receptor beta chain was sequenced in a study of T cell repertoires in cytomegalovirus infection. Background on the study: HLA-B-restricted CMV epitopes that are well studied were used alongside recently identified HLA-C-restricted ones.

Comments on this clonotype: Its matching antigen is unknown.

The germline gives CDR1 MDHEN, CDR2 SYDVKM. With 2 bases clipped from V and 5 bases from J, the junction kept 6 bases outside the gene matches. The CDR3 consists of 17 residues. TCRdb called the reads again in MiXCR, with one record for every CDR3 protein. The top ten hold about an eighth of the sample, which has roughly 990,000 distinct CDR3 sequences, roughly a third seen once. Overall study findings and caveats: Within the response measured ex vivo, HLA-C-restricted CMV-specific TCR beta clonotypes were dominant.

The sample here was cultured CD8+ T cells from PBMCs, taken from culture after CMV antigen stimulation. This chain links TRBV28 with TRBJ2-2; the match to TRBD2 covers 12 bases. This clonotype originated in a human donor in good health (CMV status not recorded). Some clones in this sample may be carry-over from other donors' samples. This chain's CDR3 is CASSLDLAGGRTGELFF. Written as DNA, the CDR3 is TGTGCCAGCAGTTTAGATCTAGCGGGGGGGCGTACCGGGGAGCTGTTTTTT.